The T cell receptor (beta chain) described here comes from a study of cytomegalovirus exposure and HLA in healthy donors. As for the study in general: Of some 400 genotyped donors, roughly 81% grouped in the Caucasian-associated ancestry cluster.

Vbeta (60) and Jbeta (13) primers were used in the PCR. Profiled with immunoSEQ multiplex PCR; TCRdb holds only in-frame clones, not every one. The sample carries over 150,000 clones, roughly 80% recorded once. Findings of the study overall: Reports described diagnosis of cytomegalovirus status by the classifier as highly specific and sensitive. Association with HLA alleles at 0.05 false discovery rate was found for around 17,000 TCR beta sequences in a later analysis. In a later analysis, a genetic analysis reported fewer productive-TCR N-insertions in an Asian-associated ancestry cluster than the cohort average.

This CDR3 region has 14 residues. Germline CDR1 SGDLS, CDR2 YYNGEE. Trimming at V came to 3 bases and at J to 3 bases, leaving 4 bases not matched to a gene. Comment on this clone: The antigen remains unidentified.

The source is a woman younger than 45 in good health and CMV-seronegative. Sequencing input: PBMCs. The V and J genes are TRBV9 and TRBJ1-2, with 8 nucleotides matching TRBD1. This CDR3 is CASSATGQDYGYTF. CDR3 bases: TGTGCCAGCAGCGCAACGGGACAGGACTATGGCTACACCTTC.